These T cell receptor beta chains were read from a single sample in a study of blood T cell repertoires in COVID-19. The data were produced by immunoSEQ multiplex PCR, yet TCRdb's version contains in-frame clones alone and is incomplete. The table has about 150,000 clones, about 84% seen once. The sequenced sample was peripheral blood. Source of these receptors: a woman in her 50s with acute or convalescent COVID-19. Both conserved end residues are part of each CDR3. The order of the fields is V gene, D gene, CDR3 protein. The D gene is left open where the match is weak.

V gene: TRBV4-3; D gene: TRBD2; CDR3 protein: CASSQDGASGVTDTQYF
V gene: TRBV9; D gene: TRBD1; CDR3 protein: CASSPKRTGDSGELFF
V gene: TRBV5-6; D gene: .; CDR3 protein: CASSKTGRTEAFF
V gene: TRBV28; D gene: TRBD1; CDR3 protein: CARTGSRQPQHF
V gene: TRBV7-9; D gene: TRBD1; CDR3 protein: CASSFQGVNNSPLHF
V gene: TRBV4-3; D gene: TRBD2; CDR3 protein: CASSQGLAGGYNEQFF
V gene: TRBV5-1; D gene: .; CDR3 protein: CASSLAGSQETQYF
V gene: TRBV11-2; D gene: .; CDR3 protein: CASSPENRNTIYF
V gene: TRBV12-3/TRBV12-4; D gene: TRBD2; CDR3 protein: CASSRTSSGTQYF
V gene: TRBV9; D gene: TRBD1; CDR3 protein: CASSDTGEGADTQYF
V gene: TRBV19; D gene: TRBD1; CDR3 protein: CASSRTGTSYEQYF